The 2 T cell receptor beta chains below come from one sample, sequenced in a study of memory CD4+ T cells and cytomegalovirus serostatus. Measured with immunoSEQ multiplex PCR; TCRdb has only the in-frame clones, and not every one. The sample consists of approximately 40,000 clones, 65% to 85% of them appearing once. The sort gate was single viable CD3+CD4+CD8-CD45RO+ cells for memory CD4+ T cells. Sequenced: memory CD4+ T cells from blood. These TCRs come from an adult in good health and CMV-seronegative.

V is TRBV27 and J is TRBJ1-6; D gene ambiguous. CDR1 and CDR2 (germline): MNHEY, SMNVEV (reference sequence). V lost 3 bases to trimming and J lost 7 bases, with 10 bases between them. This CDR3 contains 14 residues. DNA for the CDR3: TGTGCCAGCAGTTTCGAGGGCCCAAATTCACCCCTCCACTTT. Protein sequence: CASSFEGPNSPLHF.

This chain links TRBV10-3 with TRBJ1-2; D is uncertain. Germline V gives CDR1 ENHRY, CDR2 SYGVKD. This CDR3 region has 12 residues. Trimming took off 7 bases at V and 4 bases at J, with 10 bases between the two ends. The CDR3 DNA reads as TGTGCCATCAAAGTGGCCGGCTATGGCTACACCTTC. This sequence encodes CAIKVAGYGYTF.